The 7 T cell receptor beta chains below were found in one sample sequenced in a study of vaccination and CD4 T cells after COVID-19. This sample's time point: late sampling 161 to 241 days after vaccination in three convalescent patients. Indicated treatment: approximately 9-day PBMC culture with coronavirus spike peptide pools or control peptides (ViraFEST assay). CD4+ T cells that had been cultured provided DNA sequenced with the Oncomine TCR Beta short-read assay. TCRdb redid the calling of the PCR reads with MiXCR, one entry per CDR3 protein. The table lists about 22,000 distinct CDR3 sequences, about 35% of them singletons. These receptors' antigens are unknown. Material: CD4+ T cells from blood, cultured in vitro, obtained about 7 months after SARS-CoV-2 vaccination. The receptor set was obtained from a human donor who had recovered from COVID-19.

J is TRBJ2-7 and V is TRBV7-3; 7 bases are shared with TRBD2. V lost 0 bases, J lost 5 bases, and 4 bases stayed unmatched. Germline V gene data show CDR1 as SGHTA and CDR2 as FQGTGA. This CDR3 is 14 amino acids long. This chain's CDR3 is CASSLTGGRDEQYF. In nucleotides, the CDR3 is TGTGCCAGCAGCTTAACGGGGGGGAGAGACGAGCAGTACTTC.

The table lists this clonotype with a few counts. The V gene is TRBV20-1, the J gene TRBJ2-1; 8 nucleotides agree with TRBD2. V was clipped by 2 bases and J by 9 bases; unmatched bases: 9. The CDR3 sequence is 14 residues long. The germline V gene has CDR1 DFQATT and CDR2 SNEGSKA (reference sequence). The chain's CDR3 is CSARPSGRKAEQFF. Written as DNA, the CDR3 is TGCAGTGCTAGACCCAGCGGGAGAAAGGCTGAGCAGTTCTTC.

V usage is TRBV20-1 and J usage is TRBJ2-7; D may be TRBD1 (7 bases). The V end lost 6 bases, the J end lost 4 bases, and 19 bases lay between the germline ends. The CDR3 has 14 amino acids. The V gene's germline CDR1 is DFQATT and CDR2 SNEGSKA (reference sequence). As DNA, the CDR3 is TGCAGTGCCCTTACGGGCCAGGGGGGATACGAGCAGTACTTC. Translated: CSALTGQGGYEQYF.

This chain connects TRBV7-2 to TRBJ2-1; 7 bases match TRBD1. The CDR3 has 13 residues. Trimming cost V 3 bases and J 9 bases; bases outside gene matches: 5. From germline, CDR1 is SGHTA and CDR2 FQGNSA. DNA of the CDR3: TGTGCCAGCAGCTTCTCACAGGGGTCTGAGCAGTTCTTC. Translated, it gives CASSFSQGSEQFF.

The chain uses TRBV20-1 and TRBJ1-2; TRBD1 is a possible D gene (6 bases). V lost 1 base, J lost 3 bases, and 15 bases lay in between. Germline V gene lookup returns CDR1 DFQATT and CDR2 SNEGSKA (reference sequence). CDR3 length equals 15 residues. Here the CDR3 reads CSARATTGRDYGYTF. The CDR3 DNA reads TGCAGTGCTAGAGCCACGACAGGACGTGACTATGGCTACACCTTC.

V gene TRBV20-1 combines with J gene TRBJ1-1; a weak D match, TRBD1 (6 bases). V was cut by 5 bases and J by 1 base, with 11 bases left in between. Germline assignment: CDR1 DFQATT and CDR2 SNEGSKA (reference sequence). CDR3 length equals 13 residues. The DNA for the CDR3 is TGCAGTGCTGCAGGGGTTGGGAACACTGAAGCTTTCTTT. It translates to CSAAGVGNTEAFF.

The chain employs TRBV28 and TRBJ2-7, with D hard to call. The CDR3 has 16 residues. Between the trimmed V and J ends, which lost 7 bases and 0 bases, there was a span of 19 bases. Germline V gene sequence: CDR1 MDHEN, CDR2 SYDVKM. CDR3 nucleotide sequence: TGTGCCAGCACCCCAGGTGGCTCTTTGAGCTCCTACGAGCAGTACTTC. This translates into CASTPGGSLSSYEQYF.